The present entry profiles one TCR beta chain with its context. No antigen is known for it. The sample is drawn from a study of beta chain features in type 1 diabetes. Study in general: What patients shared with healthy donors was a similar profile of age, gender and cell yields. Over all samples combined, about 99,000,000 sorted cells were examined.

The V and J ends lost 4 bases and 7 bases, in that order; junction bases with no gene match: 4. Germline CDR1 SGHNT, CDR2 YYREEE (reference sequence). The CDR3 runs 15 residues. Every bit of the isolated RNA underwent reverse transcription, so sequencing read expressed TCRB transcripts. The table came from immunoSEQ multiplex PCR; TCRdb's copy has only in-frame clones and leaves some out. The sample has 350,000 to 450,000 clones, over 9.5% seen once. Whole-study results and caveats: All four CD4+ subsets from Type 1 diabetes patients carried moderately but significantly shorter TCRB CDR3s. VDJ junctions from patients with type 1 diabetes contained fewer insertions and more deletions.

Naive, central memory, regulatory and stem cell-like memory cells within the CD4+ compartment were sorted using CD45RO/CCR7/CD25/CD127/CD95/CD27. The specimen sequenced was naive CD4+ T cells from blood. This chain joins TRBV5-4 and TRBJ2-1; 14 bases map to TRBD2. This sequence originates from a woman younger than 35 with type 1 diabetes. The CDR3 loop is CASSPTSGGANEQFF. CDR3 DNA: TGTGCCAGCAGCCCGACTAGCGGGGGGGCGAATGAGCAGTTCTTC.